Listed below are T cell receptor beta chains from one sample, sequenced in a study of cytomegalovirus exposure and HLA in healthy donors. Assay used: immunoSEQ multiplex PCR; TCRdb lists only in-frame clones, some missing. The sample holds about 160,000 clones, 75% to 85% seen once. What was sequenced was PBMCs. Source of these receptors: a man between 45 and 60 years old in good health and CMV-seropositive. The CDR3 runs from the conserved cysteine through the conserved F or W.

j_call v_call cdr3_aa
TRBJ1-2 TRBV11-2 CASSLGGTALNYGYTF
TRBJ1-1 TRBV6-6 CASSFDRGTEAFF
TRBJ2-5 TRBV11-3 CASSLGGQKETQYF
TRBJ1-3 TRBV7-6 CASSLGQASGNTIYF
TRBJ1-2 TRBV2 CASGGGGDRGYTF
TRBJ1-1 TRBV20-1 CSAHMDTEAFF
TRBJ1-6 TRBV5-8 CASSLDPFESAPLHF
TRBJ1-1 TRBV14 CASSQKNRVFTEAFF
TRBJ1-1 TRBV2 CASSLPTLPTGRLENTEAFF
TRBJ1-1 TRBV27 CASSFIEQSEAFF
TRBJ1-1 TRBV19 CASRDRGLGNTEAFF
TRBJ1-2 TRBV6-1 CASREQGNYGYTF
TRBJ1-1 TRBV25-1 CASSRTGVNTEAFF